The T cell receptor (beta chain) described here comes from a study of T cell clonotyping in hematopoietic cell transplantation. Study-wide context: Recipient samples before transplant were obtained post-cytoreduction. General study points: After transplant, recipient diversity fell while pathologically expanded clonotypes grew through day 180.

This sample's time point: recipient sample about 28 days before transplant, after cytoreduction. The repertoire was sequenced with immunoSEQ multiplex PCR; TCRdb's copy has only in-frame clones and lacks some. The data show roughly 40,000 clones, about 85% seen once. As regards this clone: The antigen remains undetermined.

The germline V gene encodes CDR1 SGHTA and CDR2 FQGNSA. The V gene lost 1 base and the J gene lost 0 bases, with 19 bases spanning the gap. CDR3 length: 19 residues. The rearrangement uses TRBV7-2 and TRBJ1-5; D might be TRBD1 (5 bases). This TCR derives from a man aged 60 to 75 with acute myeloid leukemia. Some clones in this sample may be carry-over from other donors' samples. The source material was peripheral blood mononuclear cells, sampled before stem cell transplant. CDR3 region: CASSLDSGMEGYSNQPQHF. CDR3 bases: TGTGCCAGCAGCTTAGATTCAGGAATGGAGGGGTATAGCAATCAGCCCCAGCATTTT.